The sequence of this TCR beta chain was determined in a study of blood T cell repertoires in COVID-19. Turning to the study itself: PBMCs, B-cell-depleted T cells, or T cells were the source of the cDNA or gDNA that made up the material.

Original analysis: Amplification of reference gene primers provided the estimated nucleated cell counts. This table comes from immunoSEQ multiplex PCR, and its TCRdb copy is limited to in-frame clones, with some not included. That table furnishes V, J and clone size, whereas the DNA furnished D and trimming. The table lists tens of thousands of clones, around 86% of them singletons. CDR3 length equals 16 residues. CDR1 and CDR2 from the germline V gene are SGHVS and FNYEAQ. V lost 2 bases and J 5 bases, leaving 16 bases between the germline ends. The rearrangement links TRBV7-6 to TRBJ2-1, with D possibly matching TRBD2 (7 bases). What was sequenced was peripheral blood. This TCR derives from a man between 65 and 80 years old with acute or convalescent COVID-19. CDR3 amino acids: CASSLSQGRVNNEQFF. DNA of the CDR3: TGTGCCAGCAGCTTATCCCAGGGGAGGGTCAACAATGAGCAGTTCTTC.